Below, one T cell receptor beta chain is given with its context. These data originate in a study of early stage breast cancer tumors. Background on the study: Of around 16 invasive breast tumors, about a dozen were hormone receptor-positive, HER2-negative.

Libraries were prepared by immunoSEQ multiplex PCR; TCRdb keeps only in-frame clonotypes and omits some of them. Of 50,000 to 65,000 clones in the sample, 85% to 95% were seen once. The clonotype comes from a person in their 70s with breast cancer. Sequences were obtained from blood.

CDR3 bases: TGTGCCAGTAGTACCCCGGGGGAGAATAACTATGGCTACACCTTC. Its protein is CASSTPGENNYGYTF. The chain uses TRBV19 and TRBJ1-2, with D tentatively TRBD1 (5 bases). CDR3 length: 15 amino acids. V dropped 4 bases and J dropped 1 base, with 13 bases sitting between them. Looked up from germline, CDR1 is LNHDA and CDR2 is SQIVND (reference sequence).